A selection of T cell receptor beta chains follows, all from one sample in a study of molecular identifiers for immune sequencing clone quantification. TCRdb re-called the PCR reads with MiXCR, one entry per CDR3 protein. The sample has some 590,000 distinct CDR3 sequences, 25% seen once. Sequenced input: naive CD8+ T cells from blood, with Jurkat cell RNA spiked in. Every receptor here comes from a human donor in good health. Some libraries in this study had Jurkat cell RNA spiked in. Each CDR3 is given with its conserved first and last residue.

cdr3_length v_call cdr3_aa
16 TRBV7-8 CASSSPNTIDNTEAFF
15 TRBV29-1 CSVEDSRTSSYEQYF
14 TRBV6-5 CDSRAGTGGYEQYF
12 TRBV20-1 CSATMAGDEQFF
15 TRBV7-9 CASSLAWGDADTQYF
14 TRBV12-3/TRBV12-4 CASSATSGIYEQHF
16 TRBV4-3 CASSQDYWGLAVEQYF
20 TRBV7-8 CASSLAFSRPSAPATDTQYF
11 TRBV11-2 CASSISSEQFF
13 TRBV27 CASSLTPQQGQYF
18 TRBV20-1 CSARDQGRSGSSSYVQYF
16 TRBV21-1 CASSKGGREGTDTQYF
14 TRBV4-1 CASSQMDRDNEQFF
15 TRBV29-1 CSVVPLDRRMAAQYF
17 TRBV2 CASSLPSGGGSTDTQYF
17 TRBV5-5 CASSLNSVSEVKNIQYF
15 TRBV9 CASSVEGQGMDTQYF
14 TRBV20-1 CSARDVTKTYEQYF
14 TRBV28 CASSLHSSYYEQYF
16 TRBV11-2 CASSLEYPGFMYEQYF
13 TRBV30 CAWSVQGNTEAFF
16 TRBV9 CASSGLAGGPSDTQYF